This T cell receptor (beta chain) was observed in a study of T cells in Graves' hyperthyroidism and ophthalmopathy. The patients, who ranged from 18 to 65 in age, presented with newly diagnosed hyperthyroidism lasting under 2 months. V gave up 4 bases and J gave up 0 bases, with 13 bases separating them. Germline V lookup: CDR1 SGHTA, CDR2 FQGNSA. The CDR3 totals 16 residues. RNA transcripts provided the source from which TCR beta CDR3 regions were amplified. The TCR CDR3 was amplified in a first-round RT-PCR using the HTBI primer set. TCRdb processed the multiplex PCR reads anew with MiXCR; each CDR3 protein has one entry. The data show under 400,000 distinct CDR3 sequences, 21% seen once.

Sequenced sample: blood. The receptor's source is a woman aged 45-60 years with Graves' hyperthyroidism. This chain connects TRBV7-2 to TRBJ2-1, with a tentative D call TRBD2 (6 bases). The CDR3 loop is CASSWLAGTSYNEQFF. The CDR3 DNA is TGTGCCAGCAGCTGGCTTGCGGGGACCTCCTACAATGAGCAGTTCTTC.